This paragraph covers one T cell receptor (beta chain) sequence. TCRdb's copy holds only in-frame clones and misses some; the assay was immunoSEQ multiplex PCR. The sample carries under 200,000 clones, 76% recorded once. The entry originates in a study of blood T cell repertoires in COVID-19. Trimming cost V 5 bases and J 2 bases; bases outside gene matches: 7. Germline CDR1 and CDR2: LGHDT and YNNKEL (reference sequence). CDR3 size: 16 residues. This TCR derives from a woman of 80 years or more with acute or convalescent COVID-19. The chain is built from TRBV3-1 (or the pseudogene TRBV3-2) and TRBJ2-7; 12 nucleotides agree with TRBD2. Specimen: peripheral blood. The CDR3 loop reads CASSLGLAGPAYEQYF. The DNA for the CDR3 is TGTGCCAGCAGCTTAGGACTAGCGGGGCCCGCCTACGAGCAGTACTTC.